A single sample gave rise to the 24 T cell receptor beta chains below, sequenced in a study of T cells after yellow fever vaccination. Each CDR3 protein gets one entry after TCRdb re-called the 5' RACE reads with MiXCR. The table has 95,000 to 150,000 distinct CDR3 sequences, about 7% seen once; the top ten hold around 2.3%. The sample in question was CD4+ T cells sorted from PBMCs, obtained around 10 days after the first yellow fever vaccination. These receptors were collected from a young man who received the YFV17D yellow fever vaccine.

Many counts were recorded for this clonotype. The chain couples TRBV5-1 to TRBJ1-1; D unclear. The CDR3 runs to 13 residues. Trimming took 4 bases from V and 1 from J, leaving 8 bases between them. Germline V gives CDR1 SGHRS, CDR2 YFSETQ. The chain's CDR3 is CASSVATNTEAFF. CDR3 sequence (DNA): TGCGCCAGCAGCGTGGCGACGAACACTGAAGCTTTCTTT.

This clonotype was observed many times. The chain uses TRBV7-2 and TRBJ2-3; 9 bases agree with TRBD2. The CDR3 loop spans 14 amino acids. Germline assignment: CDR1 SGHTA and CDR2 FQGNSA. J was trimmed by 5 bases and V by 5 bases; bases with no gene match: 5. The CDR3: CASSPGLAIDTQYF. The CDR3 DNA reads as TGTGCCAGCAGCCCAGGACTAGCGATAGATACGCAGTATTTT. The full variable domain, with the rest looked up from reference TRBV7-2 and TRBJ2-3, is GAGVSQSPSNKVTEKGKDVELRCDPISGHTALYWYRQSLGQGLEFLIYFQGNSAPDKSGLPSDRFSAERTGGSVSTLTIQRTQQEDSAVYLCASSPGLAIDTQYFGPGTRLTVL.

There are many counts of this clonotype. The J gene is TRBJ1-3, the V gene TRBV6-1; a possible D gene is TRBD1 (5 bases). Trimming removed 6 bases from V and 1 base from J, with 10 bases in between. From germline, CDR1 is MNHNS and CDR2 SASEGT. The CDR3 is 14 residues long. CDR3 amino acids: CASRDTGSGNTIYF. Written as DNA, the CDR3 is TGTGCCAGCAGGGATACAGGTTCTGGAAACACCATATATTTT.

The chain couples TRBV5-1 to TRBJ2-3; D is perhaps TRBD1 (6 bases). Looked up from germline, CDR1 is SGHRS and CDR2 is YFSETQ. This CDR3 is built from 16 residues. Trimming shortened V by 0 bases and J by 0 bases, and 11 bases separated the two germline ends. The chain's CDR3 is CASSLGDNLSTDTQYF. DNA of the CDR3: TGCGCCAGCAGCTTGGGGGACAACCTTAGCACAGATACGCAGTATTTT.

This clonotype was recorded at least ten times. V is TRBV5-5 and J is TRBJ2-7, with TRBD2 matching over 9 bases. Germline CDR1 SGHKS, CDR2 YYEKEE (reference sequence). CDR3 length equals 15 residues. The ends lost 3 bases at V and 4 bases at J; junction bases unmatched: 8. In DNA form, the CDR3 reads TGTGCCAGCAGCTGGTCTAGCGGGGCAGGATACGAGCAGTACGTC. Protein product: CASSWSSGAGYEQYV.

This clonotype was counted at least ten times. The chain couples TRBV2 to TRBJ2-5; 11 bases line up with TRBD1. V lost 2 bases and J lost 4; bases outside the gene matches: 18. The CDR3 is 20 residues long. CDR1 and CDR2 from the germline V gene are SNHLY and FYNNEI. CDR3 in DNA: TGTGCCAGCAGTGAAAAGTGGGCCGGGACAGGGGGTTGGGTCGCAGAGACCCAGTACTTC. This sequence encodes CASSEKWAGTGGWVAETQYF.

About this clonotype: This may be a read error, as it is one base from a much larger clone. The rearrangement uses TRBV11-3 and TRBJ1-2; TRBD1 is a possible D gene (5 bases). The ends were cut back, 4 bases at V and 8 bases at J, with 14 bases in the middle. There are 13 residues in the CDR3. Germline V lookup: CDR1 SGHNT, CDR2 YENEEA. Here the CDR3 reads CASSSATGTGYTF. CDR3 DNA sequence: TGTGCCAGCAGCTCAGCAACAGGAACGGGCTACACCTTC. The variable domain in full, completed from reference TRBV11-3 and TRBJ1-2, reads EAGVVQSPRYKIIEKKQPVAFWCNPISGHNTLYWYLQNLGQGPELLIRYENEEAVDDSQLPKDRFSAERLKGVDSTLKIQPAELGDSAVYLCASSSATGTGYTFGSGTRLTVV.

This clonotype was seen ten or more times. J is TRBJ2-3 and V is TRBV20-1, with TRBD1 matching 8 bases. The V gene end was trimmed by 4 bases and the J gene end by 1 base; junction bases not matched to a gene: 7. Germline V gene sequence: CDR1 DFQATT, CDR2 SNEGSKA (reference sequence). The CDR3 loop spans 15 amino acids. CDR3: CSANSMTGGTDTQYF. The CDR3 region has the DNA TGCAGTGCTAACTCGATGACAGGGGGCACAGATACGCAGTATTTT.

This clonotype appeared once. A much larger clone differs by one base, so this may be a read error. This sequence joins TRBV5-1 and TRBJ2-1; D ambiguous. The V end lost 6 bases, the J end lost 0 bases, and 13 bases lay between the germline ends. There are 15 residues in the CDR3. Germline lookup yields CDR1 SGHRS and CDR2 YFSETQ. CDR3 sequence reads: CASNADQYSYNEQFF. In nucleotides, the CDR3 is TGCGCCAGCAACGCGGACCAATACTCCTACAATGAGCAGTTCTTC.

This clonotype was seen at least ten times. Mismatch with germline at one junction end may stem from a read error. CDR3 nucleotide sequence: TGCAGTGCTAGTAAGAACGCCGGGGAGCTGTTTTTT. Translating it yields CSASKNAGELFF. The chain links TRBV20-1 to TRBJ2-2; D gene uncertain. Germline CDR1 reads DFQATT; CDR2 reads SNEGSKA (reference sequence). CDR3 size: 12 residues.

This clonotype has more than one count but fewer than ten. V usage is TRBV6-2 or TRBV6-3 and J usage is TRBJ2-1; 16 bases map to TRBD2. Germline assignment: CDR1 MNHEY and CDR2 SVGEGT. V dropped 8 bases and J dropped 1; count of bases not matched to a gene: 5. The CDR3 has 17 residues. The CDR3 region is CASGGLAGGRSYNEQFF. CDR3 sequence (DNA): TGTGCCAGCGGGGGACTAGCGGGGGGGCGGTCCTACAATGAGCAGTTCTTC.

CDR3 bases: TGTGCCACCAGACGGGTCGGGGGCACAGATACGCAGTATTTT. This gives the protein CATRRVGGTDTQYF. The J gene is TRBJ2-3, the V gene TRBV7-2, with TRBD2 as a possible D gene (5 bases). The CDR3 is made up of 14 amino acids. Germline V CDR1 and CDR2: SGHTA, FQGNSA. V gave up 10 bases and J gave up 1 base, with 15 bases separating them.

This clonotype was picked up many times. The chain employs TRBV5-6 and TRBJ2-2; 11 bases align to TRBD2. This CDR3 is 17 amino acids long. Losses at the gene ends were 1 base for V and 5 bases for J; bases not matched to a gene: 7. Germline V gives CDR1 SGHDT, CDR2 YYEEEE. CDR3 DNA: TGTGCCAGCAGCTTGCTCCTAGCGGGGGGCAGGACCGGGGAGCTGTTTTTT. Its protein is CASSLLLAGGRTGELFF.

This clonotype has at least ten counts. V gene TRBV28 combines with J gene TRBJ2-4, with D possibly being TRBD1 or TRBD2 (5 bases each). V was pared by 8 bases and J by 5 bases, with 7 bases between. Germline V gene data show CDR1 as MDHEN and CDR2 as SYDVKM. The CDR3 sequence is 11 residues long. The DNA of the CDR3 is TGTGCCAGCGGGACGGAAAACATTCAGTACTTC. Its protein product is CASGTENIQYF.

As concerns this clonotype: It may be a read error: a sequence one base away is much more abundant. The chain is built from TRBV7-6 and TRBJ2-2; 9 bases map to TRBD1. Germline-derived CDR1 and CDR2 are SGHVS and FNYEAQ. The length of the CDR3 is 14 residues. The CDR3 DNA follows: TGTGCCAGCGGACAGGGGACTAACACCCGGGAGCTGTTTTTT. Encoded protein: CASGQGTNTRELFF.

This clonotype has at least ten counts. J is TRBJ2-7 and V is TRBV4-1, with 8 bases identical to TRBD1. CDR3 length: 15 amino acids. CDR1 is MGHRA and CDR2 is YSYEKL in the germline V gene. The V and J ends lost 5 bases and 6 bases, in that order; junction bases with no gene match: 12. CDR3 protein: CASSSRTGPLGEQYF. CDR3 in DNA: TGCGCCAGCAGCTCACGGACAGGGCCGTTGGGCGAGCAGTACTTC.

This clonotype has ten or more counts. The V and J genes are TRBV5-1 and TRBJ1-1, with D tentatively TRBD1 (5 bases). Germline values: CDR1 SGHRS, CDR2 YFSETQ. Deletions cut 2 bases from V and 1 base from J, with 6 bases between. This CDR3 spans 13 amino acids. CDR3 DNA sequence: TGCGCCAGCAGCTTCCAGGGGAACACTGAAGCTTTCTTT. Its translation is CASSFQGNTEAFF.

On this clonotype: A clone one base away is much larger, so this may be a read error. V and J are TRBV4-3 and TRBJ2-1, with a weak D call TRBD1 (6 bases). Germline CDR1 reads LGHNA; CDR2 reads YSLEER. The CDR3 spans 19 residues. The CDR3, as DNA: TGCGCCAGCTGCCAAGATCGGGACCTGGGACACCACTCCTACAATGAGCAGTTCTTC. Its protein product is CASCQDRDLGHHSYNEQFF.

Regarding this clonotype: One base away lies a much larger clone, so this may be a sequencing read error. The chain employs TRBV12-3 or TRBV12-4 and TRBJ2-7; 14 bases fit TRBD2. The CDR3 extends over 15 amino acids. J gave up 3 bases and V 7 bases, and 5 bases lay outside the gene matches. Written as DNA, the CDR3 is TGTGCCAGCACAGGGACTAGCGGGGGTCTCTACGAGCAGTACTTC. Its protein is CASTGTSGGLYEQYF.

This clonotype was seen only a few times. The chain has TRBV12-3 or TRBV12-4 and TRBJ2-1; the D gene could be TRBD1 or TRBD2 (6 bases each). V lost 8 bases, J lost 8 bases, and 22 bases lay in between. The CDR3 runs 15 residues. The CDR3 region is CASCPRLGGLYEQFF. Written as DNA, the CDR3 is TGTGCCAGCTGCCCCAGACTAGGGGGGCTCTATGAGCAGTTCTTC.

This clonotype was seen many times. This chain uses TRBV23-1 with TRBJ2-7; D is perhaps TRBD1 (6 bases). TRBV23-1 is recorded as an ORF, its role being uncertain. Trimming removed 7 bases at V and 4 bases at J, with 23 bases between. The CDR3 is 16 amino acids. The CDR3 loop reads CASNSIRGHDGYEQYV. In nucleotides, the CDR3 is TGCGCCAGCAACTCAATACGGGGACATGATGGATACGAGCAGTACGTC.

This clonotype was counted at least ten times. The chain couples TRBV5-4 to TRBJ2-5, with TRBD1 as a possible D gene (5 bases). V was pared by 0 bases and J by 9 bases, with 6 bases between. The CDR3 totals 11 residues. Germline assignment: CDR1 SGHNT and CDR2 YYREEE (reference sequence). CDR3 in amino acids: CASSLEGPQYF. The CDR3 DNA follows: TGTGCCAGCAGCTTGGAGGGGCCCCAGTACTTC.

This clonotype was counted between two and nine times. The rearrangement links TRBV7-2 to TRBJ1-2; D gene ambiguous. CDR3 size: 13 residues. Trimming removed 1 base from V and 4 bases from J, with 7 bases in between. CDR1 is SGHTA, CDR2 FQGNSA, per germline. The CDR3 bases are TGTGCCAGCAGCTTAGAACAGCTCTATGGCTACACCTTC. Amino acid sequence: CASSLEQLYGYTF. The variable domain in full, with the rest retrieved from reference TRBV7-2 and TRBJ1-2, is GAGVSQSPSNKVTEKGKDVELRCDPISGHTALYWYRQSLGQGLEFLIYFQGNSAPDKSGLPSDRFSAERTGGSVSTLTIQRTQQEDSAVYLCASSLEQLYGYTFGSGTRLTVV.

This clonotype was counted only a few times. The V and J genes are TRBV2 and TRBJ2-5; D is unresolved. This CDR3 spans 13 amino acids. The V gene lost 7 bases and the J gene lost 1 base, with 10 bases spanning the gap. CDR1 and CDR2 from the germline V gene are SNHLY and FYNNEI. The CDR3, as DNA: TGTGCCAGCACCAGGAACATCCAAGAGACCCAGTACTTC. Amino acids: CASTRNIQETQYF.